This is a list of T cell receptor beta chains from one sample in a study of blood T cell repertoires in COVID-19. TCRdb's table, derived via immunoSEQ multiplex PCR, lists solely in-frame clones and lacks some. This repertoire shows about 270,000 clones, approximately 86% found once; its top ten account for approximately 1%. Material: PBMCs or T cells enriched from blood (not recorded which). The source of these receptors is a woman in her twenties or thirties who had recovered from COVID-19. The CDR3 runs from the conserved cysteine through the conserved F or W. D genes are given only for firm matches. Not every row has a clone size; where given, it reads once, few, many or a size class.

>14|TRBV28|TRBJ2-7|NA|TRBD2
CASSLPSGIYEQYF
TGTGCCAGCAGTTTGCCTAGCGGGATATACGAGCAGTACTTT
>14|TRBV27|TRBJ2-4|NA|NA
CASGIPGAKNIQYF
TGTGCCAGCGGAATTCCGGGGGCCAAAAACATTCAGTACTTC
>17|TRBV7-2|TRBJ2-7|NA|TRBD2
CASSLVAGGPSSYEQYF
TGTGCCAGCAGCTTAGTAGCGGGGGGCCCCAGCTCCTACGAGCAGTACTTC
>17|TRBV5-4|TRBJ2-3|NA|TRBD2
CASSLGSGTSVTDTQYF
TGTGCCAGCAGCCTGGGCTCGGGGACTAGCGTCACAGATACGCAGTATTTT
>14|TRBV5-4|TRBJ2-2|NA|TRBD1
CASLRGPGTGELFF
TGTGCCAGCCTCAGGGGGCCGGGCACCGGGGAGCTGTTTTTT
>14|TRBV7-3|TRBJ2-3|NA|NA
CASSPRDSTDTQYF
TGTGCCAGCAGCCCCCGGGACTCCACAGATACGCAGTATTTT
>15|TRBV7-3|TRBJ2-3|NA|NA
CASSPGMRVGDTQYF
TGTGCCAGCAGCCCCGGAATGCGGGTTGGAGATACGCAGTATTTT
>13|TRBV19|TRBJ1-2|NA|NA
CASINRDPYGYTF
TGTGCCAGTATCAACAGAGACCCCTATGGCTACACCTTC
>14|TRBV30|TRBJ2-1|NA|NA
CAWSVGGIGDEQFF
TGTGCCTGGAGTGTTGGCGGGATAGGGGATGAGCAGTTCTTC
>16|TRBV5-4|TRBJ2-3|NA|TRBD2
CASSFWTSGSSDTQYF
TGTGCCAGCAGCTTCTGGACTAGCGGGAGCTCAGATACGCAGTATTTT
>15|TRBV24-1|TRBJ2-1|once|TRBD1
CATGVTGTGGNEQFF
TGTGCCACCGGTGTTACCGGGACAGGGGGCAATGAGCAGTTCTTC
>15|TRBV28|TRBJ1-1|NA|NA
CASSFIRLGATEAFF
TGTGCCAGCAGTTTTATCCGGTTAGGGGCCACTGAAGCTTTCTTT
>14|TRBV7-8|TRBJ1-2|NA|NA
CASSPTGQLYGYTF
TGTGCCAGCAGCCCAACTGGACAGCTCTATGGCTACACCTTC
>12|TRBV3-1/TRBV3-2|TRBJ1-5|NA|NA
CASSQDPIPQHF
TGTGCCAGCAGCCAAGACCCCATTCCCCAGCATTTT
>15|TRBV6-5|TRBJ2-5|NA|NA
CASSYSYSFQETQYF
TGTGCCAGCAGTTACTCGTACAGTTTCCAAGAGACCCAGTACTTC
>11|TRBV9|TRBJ2-1|NA|NA
CASRVSNEQFF
TGTGCCAGCAGGGTTAGCAATGAGCAGTTCTTC
>17|TRBV3-1/TRBV3-2|TRBJ2-2|NA|TRBD1
CASSQVGGTGRTGELFF
TGTGCCAGCAGCCAAGTAGGCGGGACAGGGCGCACCGGGGAGCTGTTTTTT
>15|TRBV9|TRBJ1-5|NA|NA
CASSVDGDENQPQHF
TGTGCCAGCAGCGTAGACGGGGATGAGAATCAGCCCCAGCATTTT
>17|TRBV28|TRBJ2-7|once|NA
CASSFPADKGFRYEQYF
TGTGCCAGCAGTTTTCCGGCGGACAAGGGATTTCGGTACGAGCAGTACTTC
>12|TRBV28|TRBJ1-1|NA|NA
CASSQTHTEAFF
TGTGCCAGCAGCCAGACTCACACTGAAGCTTTCTTT
>15|TRBV9|TRBJ2-4|NA|NA
CASSPNQRSKNIQYF
TGTGCCAGCAGCCCAAACCAGCGAAGTAAAAACATTCAGTACTTC
>17|TRBV19|TRBJ2-7|NA|TRBD1
CASSPVWQGAHLGEQYF
TGTGCCAGTAGTCCGGTTTGGCAGGGGGCGCATTTAGGGGAGCAGTACTTC
>18|TRBV7-9|TRBJ2-2|NA|TRBD2
CASSLWGLAGTNTGELFF
TGTGCCAGCAGCTTATGGGGACTAGCTGGCACGAACACCGGGGAGCTGTTTTTT
>15|TRBV11-1|TRBJ2-1|once|NA
CASNTIARHDNEQFF
TGTGCCAGCAACACCATCGCCCGCCATGACAATGAGCAGTTCTTC
>15|TRBV19|TRBJ1-2|NA|TRBD1
CASSISGTGTYGYTF
TGTGCCAGTAGTATTTCTGGGACAGGAACCTATGGCTACACCTTC
>17|TRBV5-1|TRBJ2-5|once|NA
CASSLAFGASSGETQYF
TGCGCCAGCAGCTTGGCCTTTGGGGCGTCCTCCGGAGAGACCCAGTACTTC
>15|TRBV2|TRBJ2-2|NA|TRBD2
CASTGSGSHTGELFF
TGTGCCAGCACTGGTAGCGGGAGCCACACCGGGGAGCTGTTTTTT
>18|TRBV28|TRBJ1-4|NA|NA
CASSLYTGTFATNEKLFF
TGTGCCAGCAGTTTATATACAGGGACCTTTGCAACTAATGAAAAACTGTTTTTT
>18|TRBV28|TRBJ1-3|NA|NA
CASIKGQGFVGRRNTIYF
TGTGCCAGCATCAAGGGCCAGGGGTTCGTCGGTCGAAGAAACACCATATATTTT
>14|TRBV7-3|TRBJ2-5|NA|TRBD2
CASSVSGTGETQYF
TGTGCCAGCAGCGTAAGCGGGACCGGGGAGACCCAGTACTTC
>15|TRBV4-1|TRBJ2-3|once|NA
CASSLRPGGEDTQYF
TGCGCCAGCAGCCTTCGGCCGGGGGGCGAGGATACGCAGTATTTT
>13|TRBV19|TRBJ2-2|NA|NA
CASSTGPTGELFF
TGTGCCAGTAGCACAGGTCCGACCGGGGAGCTGTTTTTT
>14|TRBV5-8|TRBJ2-3|NA|TRBD1
CASSPGQVTDTQYF
TGTGCCAGCAGCCCCGGACAGGTTACGGATACGCAGTATTTT
>12|TRBV30|TRBJ1-1|NA|NA
CAWSLTNTEAFF
TGTGCCTGGAGTCTAACGAACACTGAAGCTTTCTTT
>17|TRBV20-1|TRBJ2-3|NA|TRBD2
CSASSASGGFSTDTQYF
TGCAGTGCTAGTTCGGCTAGCGGGGGTTTCAGCACAGATACGCAGTATTTT
>16|TRBV3-1/TRBV3-2|TRBJ2-2|NA|TRBD1
CASSLRTGINTGELFF
TGTGCCAGCAGCCTTCGGACAGGGATCAACACCGGGGAGCTGTTTTTT
>13|TRBV19|TRBJ2-1|NA|NA
CASSKYLVDEQFF
TGTGCCAGTAGTAAATACCTAGTCGATGAGCAGTTCTTC
>13|TRBV10-3|TRBJ1-3|once|NA
CAITQGAGNTIYF
TGTGCCATCACCCAGGGCGCTGGAAACACCATATATTTT
>17|TRBV14|TRBJ1-2|NA|TRBD1
CASSQETGQGAVGGYTF
TGTGCCAGCAGCCAAGAAACCGGACAGGGGGCGGTTGGTGGCTACACCTTC
>14|TRBV3-1/TRBV3-2|TRBJ1-5|NA|NA
CASSQGPLNQPQHF
TGTGCCAGCAGCCAAGGGCCGTTGAATCAGCCCCAGCATTTT
>14|TRBV7-2|TRBJ2-1|NA|NA
CASTPRGGGDEQFF
TGTGCCAGCACCCCCAGAGGGGGGGGCGATGAGCAGTTCTTC
>17|TRBV7-2|TRBJ1-2|NA|NA
CASSPGKGTQAAYGYTF
TGTGCCAGCAGCCCCGGGAAGGGCACCCAAGCCGCATATGGCTACACCTTC
>14|TRBV3-1/TRBV3-2|TRBJ1-2|NA|TRBD1
CASSQGRGDYGYTF
TGTGCCAGCAGCCAGGGCAGGGGGGACTATGGCTACACCTTC
>15|TRBV9|TRBJ2-5|once|NA
CASSVGWTLGETQYF
TGTGCCAGCAGCGTAGGATGGACACTCGGAGAGACCCAGTACTTC
>17|TRBV18|TRBJ2-1|NA|NA
CASSPPRSRGIHNEQFF
TGTGCCAGCTCACCTCCCCGCTCTAGGGGCATACACAATGAGCAGTTCTTC
>14|TRBV27|TRBJ1-4|NA|TRBD1
CASSLQGAGEKLFF
TGTGCCAGCAGTTTACAGGGGGCCGGTGAAAAACTGTTTTTT
>15|TRBV7-6|TRBJ1-2|NA|TRBD1
CASSPGTGANYGYTF
TGTGCCAGCAGCCCGGGGACAGGGGCCAACTATGGCTACACCTTC
>16|TRBV5-1|TRBJ2-1|NA|TRBD2
CASSLLGLAGYNEQFF
TGCGCCAGCAGCTTGTTGGGACTAGCGGGGTACAATGAGCAGTTCTTC
>14|TRBV27|TRBJ2-1|NA|TRBD2
CASSLLAGGNEQFF
TGTGCCAGCAGTCTACTAGCGGGAGGGAATGAGCAGTTCTTC
>12|TRBV28|TRBJ2-3|NA|NA
CASGLGGDTQYF
TGTGCCAGCGGCCTCGGAGGGGATACGCAGTATTTT